This T cell receptor beta chain originates from a study of neurological immune-mediated disorders. This clonotype was recorded many times. The antigen remains undetermined. Study conclusions and caveats: No CDR3 amino acid sequences recurred among expanded clones across subjects, suggesting private repertoires in all groups.

The CDR3 totals 14 residues. Trimming left V 6 bases short and J 0 bases short, with 11 bases between. CDR1 and CDR2 from the germline V gene are MNHEY and SVGAGI. Libraries used 2 million unsorted PBMCs kept frozen in RNAlater. The authors made cDNA by 5'RACE with 10-nucleotide random UMIs. In TCRdb, the 5' RACE reads were re-called with MiXCR into one record per CDR3 protein. The sample holds 55,000 to 75,000 distinct CDR3 sequences, more than 9.5% seen once. This clonotype originated in a woman aged 55-70 years with HTLV-1-associated myelopathy (HAM/TSP). The chain is built from TRBV6-5 and TRBJ2-5; D is undetermined. Sequencing was performed on PBMCs. CDR3: CASSPSGYQETQYF. The CDR3 nucleotides are TGTGCCAGCAGCCCCTCTGGGTACCAAGAGACCCAGTACTTC.